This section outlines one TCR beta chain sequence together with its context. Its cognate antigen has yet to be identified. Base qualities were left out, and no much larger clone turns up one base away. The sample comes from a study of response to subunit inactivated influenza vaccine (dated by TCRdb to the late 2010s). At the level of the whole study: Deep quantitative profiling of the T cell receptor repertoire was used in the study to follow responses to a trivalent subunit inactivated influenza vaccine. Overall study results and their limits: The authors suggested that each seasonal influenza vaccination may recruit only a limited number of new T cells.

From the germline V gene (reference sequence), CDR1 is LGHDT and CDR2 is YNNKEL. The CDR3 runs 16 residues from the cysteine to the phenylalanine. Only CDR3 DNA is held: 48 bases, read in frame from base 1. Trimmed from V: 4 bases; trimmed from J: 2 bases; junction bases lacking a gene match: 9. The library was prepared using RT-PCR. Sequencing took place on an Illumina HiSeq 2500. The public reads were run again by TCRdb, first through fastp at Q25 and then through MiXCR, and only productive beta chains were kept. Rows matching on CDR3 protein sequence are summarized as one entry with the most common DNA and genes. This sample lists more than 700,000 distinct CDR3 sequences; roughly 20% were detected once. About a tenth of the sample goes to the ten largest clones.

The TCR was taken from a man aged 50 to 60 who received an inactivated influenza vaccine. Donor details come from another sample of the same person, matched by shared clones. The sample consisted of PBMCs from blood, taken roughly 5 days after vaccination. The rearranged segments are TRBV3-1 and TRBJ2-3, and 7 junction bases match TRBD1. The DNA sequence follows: TGTGCCAGCAGCCCTACAGGGGTCGGACCCACAGATACGCAGTATTTT. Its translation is CASSPTGVGPTDTQYF.